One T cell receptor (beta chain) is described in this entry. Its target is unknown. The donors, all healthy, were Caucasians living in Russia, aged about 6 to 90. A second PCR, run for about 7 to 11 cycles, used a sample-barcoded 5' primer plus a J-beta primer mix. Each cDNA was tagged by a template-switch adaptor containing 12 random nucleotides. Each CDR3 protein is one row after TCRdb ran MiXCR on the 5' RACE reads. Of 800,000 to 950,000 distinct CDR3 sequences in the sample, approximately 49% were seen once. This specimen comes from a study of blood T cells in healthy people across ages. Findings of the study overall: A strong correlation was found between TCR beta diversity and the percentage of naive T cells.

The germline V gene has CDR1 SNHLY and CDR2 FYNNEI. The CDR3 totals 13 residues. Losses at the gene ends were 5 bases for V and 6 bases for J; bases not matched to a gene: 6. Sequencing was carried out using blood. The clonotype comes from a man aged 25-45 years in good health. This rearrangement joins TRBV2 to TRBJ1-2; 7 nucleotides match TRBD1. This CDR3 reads CASSLDREHGYTF. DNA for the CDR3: TGTGCCAGCAGTCTTGACAGGGAGCATGGCTACACCTTC.